The 11 T cell receptor beta chains below all came from one sample that was sequenced in a study of cytomegalovirus exposure and HLA in healthy donors. PCR involved 60 Vbeta and 13 Jbeta primers. TCRdb's table, derived via immunoSEQ multiplex PCR, lists solely in-frame clones and lacks some. The profile shows 200,000 to 250,000 clones, 76% of them singletons. The specimen sequenced was PBMCs. Source of these receptors: a man aged 18 to 35 in good health and CMV-seronegative.

This clone was observed a handful of times. The V gene is TRBV2, the J gene TRBJ2-5, with TRBD2 as a possible D gene (5 bases). The CDR3 sequence is 12 residues long. V lost 6 bases, J lost 5 bases, and 10 bases lay in between. The V gene's germline CDR1 is SNHLY and CDR2 FYNNEI. CDR3 nucleotide sequence: TGTGCCAGCAGGAGGGTGGGGGAGACCCAGTACTTC. Its protein product is CASRRVGETQYF.

This clone turned up a few times. V usage is TRBV7-3 and J usage is TRBJ1-2; TRBD1 aligns across 8 bases. V gave up 2 bases and J gave up 5 bases; unmatched junction bases: 10. Germline CDR1 and CDR2: SGHTA and FQGTGA. The CDR3 runs 16 residues. The CDR3 spells CASSLSLEDRDYGYTF. The CDR3 DNA follows: TGTGCCAGCAGCTTATCCCTCGAGGACAGGGATTATGGCTACACCTTC.

V usage is TRBV6-4 and J usage is TRBJ2-3; tentatively, D is TRBD1 (6 bases). The ends were cut back, 6 bases at V and 5 bases at J, with 18 bases in the middle. Germline CDR1 and CDR2: MRHNA and SNTAGT. CDR3 length: 15 amino acids. CDR3 residues: CASSPGRGYGDTQYF. The CDR3 nucleotides are TGTGCCAGCAGCCCCGGTAGGGGGTATGGAGATACGCAGTATTTT.

On this clone itself: This specimen includes other DNA sequences encoding the same CDR3. This chain connects TRBV19 to TRBJ2-5; the match to TRBD1 covers 9 bases. The V gene end was trimmed by 3 bases and the J gene end by 5 bases; junction bases not matched to a gene: 4. The germline V gene has CDR1 LNHDA and CDR2 SQIVND (reference sequence). The CDR3 totals 14 residues. CDR3 amino acids: CASSIGTGLETQYF. In DNA form, the CDR3 reads TGTGCCAGTAGTATTGGGACAGGGCTGGAGACCCAGTACTTC.

The V call is TRBV5-6, the J call TRBJ2-7, with TRBD2 identical over 11 bases. The CDR3 spans 16 residues. Germline V gene sequence: CDR1 SGHDT, CDR2 YYEEEE. Trimming took 4 bases from V and 6 from J; bases not matched to a gene: 12. CDR3 loop: CASSPGGSGRVGEQYF. CDR3 sequence (DNA): TGTGCCAGCAGCCCCGGTGGTAGCGGGAGGGTGGGCGAGCAGTACTTC.

The chain is built from TRBV7-9 and TRBJ2-7; possible D gene TRBD2, 6 bases. V lost 5 bases to trimming and J lost 3 bases, with 20 bases between them. This CDR3 spans 16 amino acids. Germline CDR1 and CDR2: SEHNR and FQNEAQ (reference sequence). CDR3 DNA sequence: TGTGCCAGCAGCACGGGCAGTTCTGCGGGATACTACGAGCAGTACTTC. It is translated as CASSTGSSAGYYEQYF. The variable domain in full, completed from reference TRBV7-9 and TRBJ2-7, reads DTGVSQNPRHKITKRGQNVTFRCDPISEHNRLYWYRQTLGQGPEFLTYFQNEAQLEKSRLLSDRFSAERPKGSFSTLEIQRTEQGDSAMYLCASSTGSSAGYYEQYFGPGTRLTVT.

In its sample, this clone was seen once. The rearrangement uses TRBV5-1 and TRBJ2-1, with a possible D match to TRBD2 (6 bases). The CDR3 extends over 15 amino acids. Germline assignment: CDR1 SGHRS and CDR2 YFSETQ. The V end lost 3 bases, the J end lost 9 bases, and 19 bases lay between the germline ends. The CDR3 reads CASSYISGPSGEQFF. CDR3 DNA sequence: TGCGCCAGCAGCTATATTAGCGGACCCTCGGGTGAGCAGTTCTTC. Full variable domain (remainder filled in from reference TRBV5-1 and TRBJ2-1): KAGVTQTPRYLIKTRGQQVTLSCSPISGHRSVSWYQQTPGQGLQFLFEYFSETQRNKGNFPGRFSGRQFSNSRSEMNVSTLELGDSALYLCASSYISGPSGEQFFGPGTRLTVL.

The rearrangement joins TRBV23-1 to TRBJ2-7; 7 nucleotides match TRBD1. TRBV23-1 is an ORF for which the function is uncertain. The V gene end was trimmed by 0 bases and the J gene end by 5 bases; junction bases not matched to a gene: 13. This CDR3 spans 17 amino acids. CDR3 in amino acids: CASSQSTETGILDEQYF. The CDR3 coding sequence is TGCGCCAGCAGTCAATCAACCGAGACAGGGATTCTCGACGAGCAGTACTTC.

The chain carries TRBV5-6 and TRBJ2-5; 11 bases fit TRBD1. CDR3 size: 16 residues. J lost 5 bases, V lost 1 base, and 7 bases had no gene match. Germline CDR1 and CDR2: SGHDT and YYEEEE. CDR3 loop: CASSLWGQGGIETQYF. The CDR3 bases are TGTGCCAGCAGCTTGTGGGGACAGGGGGGAATCGAGACCCAGTACTTC.

This sequence joins TRBV13 and TRBJ1-4; unclear D gene. Germline V gene sequence: CDR1 PRHDT, CDR2 FYEKMQ (reference sequence). The V end lost 8 bases, the J end lost 4 bases, and 11 bases lay between the germline ends. The CDR3 is made up of 13 amino acids. The CDR3 coding sequence is TGTGCCAGCTCAGCGGTAGTTAATGAAAAACTGTTTTTT. The encoded protein is CASSAVVNEKLFF. Supplemented by reference TRBV13 and TRBJ1-4, the full variable domain reads AAGVIQSPRHLIKEKRETATLKCYPIPRHDTVYWYQQGPGQDPQFLISFYEKMQSDKGSIPDRFSAQQFSDYHSELNMSSLELGDSALYFCASSAVVNEKLFFGSGTQLSVL.

The CDR3 DNA reads as TGTGCCAGCAGCAGGACCGGGGAAGCTAACTATGGCTACACCTTC. Protein sequence: CASSRTGEANYGYTF. The chain uses TRBV7-9 and TRBJ1-2; D is undetermined. V was pared by 5 bases and J by 0 bases, with 13 bases between. The CDR3 extends over 15 amino acids. CDR1 and CDR2 (germline): SEHNR, FQNEAQ (reference sequence).